This T cell receptor (beta chain) derives from a study of CD8+ T cells in alopecia areata. Background on the study: The study gave tofacitinib for 6 to 18 months, then 6 months off drug. Findings and caveats of the study: Higher clonality than in normal scalp was seen in lesional scalp, especially alopecia totalis/universalis.

RNA extraction and reverse transcription yielded cDNA as sequencing template. Repertoires were generated with immunoSEQ multiplex PCR, while TCRdb's copy carries only in-frame clones and drops some. Here the sample spans over 150,000 clones, around 63% being singletons. Turning to this clone: Its antigen is currently unknown.

This clonotype was obtained from a human donor with alopecia areata. Source: CD4+ T cells sorted from blood, taken at week 0.

CDR3 protein: CSVEDRRVAKNIQYF. The CDR3 DNA follows: TGCAGCGTTGAAGATCGGCGTGTAGCCAAAAACATTCAGTACTTC. The V call is TRBV29-1, the J call TRBJ2-4, with no clear D. V was trimmed by 0 bases and J by 0 bases, leaving 9 bases between them. There are 15 residues in the CDR3. CDR1 is SQVTM, CDR2 ANQGSEA, per germline.